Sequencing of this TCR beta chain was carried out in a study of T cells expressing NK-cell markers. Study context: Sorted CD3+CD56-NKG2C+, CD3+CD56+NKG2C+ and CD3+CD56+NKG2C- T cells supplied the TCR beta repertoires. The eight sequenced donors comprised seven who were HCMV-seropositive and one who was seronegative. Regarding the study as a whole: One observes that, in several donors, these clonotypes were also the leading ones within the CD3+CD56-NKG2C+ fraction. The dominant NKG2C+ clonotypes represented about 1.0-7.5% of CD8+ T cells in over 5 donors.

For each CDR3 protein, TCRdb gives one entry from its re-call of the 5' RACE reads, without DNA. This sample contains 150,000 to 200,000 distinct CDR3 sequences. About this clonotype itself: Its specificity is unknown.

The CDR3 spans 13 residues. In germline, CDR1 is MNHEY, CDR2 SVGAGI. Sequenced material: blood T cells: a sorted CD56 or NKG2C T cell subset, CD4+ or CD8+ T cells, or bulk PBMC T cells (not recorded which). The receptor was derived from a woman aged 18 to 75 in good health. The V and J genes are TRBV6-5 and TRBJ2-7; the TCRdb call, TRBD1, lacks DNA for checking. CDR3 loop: CASSSPDGYEQYF.